Following are 5 T cell receptor beta chains from one sample sequenced in a study of blood T cell repertoires in COVID-19. Assay used: immunoSEQ multiplex PCR; TCRdb lists only in-frame clones, some missing. The sample has 200,000 to 300,000 clones, about 87% seen once; the top ten hold about 1.6%. The sequenced sample was peripheral blood. The receptors here all came from a woman between 40 and 55 years old who had recovered from COVID-19.

The chain employs TRBV10-1 and TRBJ1-2; weak D call: TRBD1 (6 bases). Germline V gives CDR1 WNHNN, CDR2 SYGVQD (reference sequence). The CDR3 has 13 residues. The V end lost 7 bases, the J end lost 2 bases, and 11 bases lay between the germline ends. DNA for the CDR3: TGCGCCAGCACCAGGACAGAGAACTATGGCTACACCTTC. Its translation: CASTRTENYGYTF.

This clone appeared once. The chain carries TRBV7-4 and TRBJ2-1; D may be TRBD2 (6 bases). The CDR3 spans 14 residues. V was clipped by 5 bases and J by 3 bases, with 11 bases between them. The germline gives CDR1 SGHVT, CDR2 SQSDAQ. CDR3: CASSPGDLYNEQFF. The CDR3 coding sequence is TGTGCCAGCAGCCCGGGAGATCTCTACAATGAGCAGTTCTTC.

The V and J genes are TRBV5-4 and TRBJ1-2, with 8 bases identical to TRBD1. J was trimmed by 4 bases and V by 3 bases; bases with no gene match: 11. This CDR3 contains 16 residues. The V gene's germline CDR1 is SGHNT and CDR2 YYREEE (reference sequence). The CDR3 DNA sequence: TGTGCCAGCAGCTCAGCACAGGGGGGTCGGGGCTATGGCTACACCTTC. Translating it yields CASSSAQGGRGYGYTF.

This chain connects TRBV24-1 to TRBJ1-2; unclear D gene. The CDR3 sequence is 12 residues long. The ends were cut back, 3 bases at V and 6 bases at J, with 7 bases in the middle. Germline assignment: CDR1 KGHDR and CDR2 SFDVKD. CDR3 sequence reads: CATSDGRNGYTF. The CDR3 nucleotides are TGTGCCACCAGTGATGGCAGGAATGGCTACACCTTC.

This chain connects TRBV20-1 to TRBJ1-1; TRBD1 might be the D (6 bases). Per the germline V gene, CDR1 is DFQATT and CDR2 is SNEGSKA (reference sequence). The CDR3 totals 11 residues. The CDR3 DNA sequence: TGCACAGGGGTTGGGAACACTGAAGCTTTCTTT. Translating gives CTGVGNTEAFF.